Below, 26 T cell receptor beta chains from the same sample are listed, as sequenced in a study of T cells after yellow fever vaccination. MiXCR, applied by TCRdb to the 5' RACE reads, yields one record per CDR3 protein. The sample consists of tens of thousands of distinct CDR3 sequences, 5.5% of them appearing once. Sequenced material: PBMCs, either bulk or a sorted T-cell subset (CD4+, CD8+, memory, or dextramer-sorted; not recorded which), taken 15 days after the yellow fever booster vaccination. These receptors originate from a man aged 25-45 years who received the YFV17D yellow fever vaccine.

In its sample, this clonotype was seen many times. The chain is built from TRBV6-5 and TRBJ1-6; D gene uncertain. This CDR3 spans 14 amino acids. Trimming stripped 6 bases from V and 0 bases from J, with 6 bases between. Germline V gives CDR1 MNHEY, CDR2 SVGAGI. The CDR3 DNA follows: TGTGCCAGCAGGGGGAGCTCCTATAATTCACCCCTCCACTTT. It specifies CASRGSSYNSPLHF.

This clonotype was counted many times. This rearrangement joins TRBV28 to TRBJ2-7; D unclear. Germline V gives CDR1 MDHEN, CDR2 SYDVKM. V gave up 4 bases and J gave up 6 bases, with 13 bases separating them. The CDR3 is 13 residues long. The DNA for the CDR3 is TGTGCCAGCAGTTCCGGGTCCCTCACCGAGCAGTACTTC. Translating gives CASSSGSLTEQYF.

This clonotype was picked up many times. The rearrangement links TRBV7-9 to TRBJ2-1, with 14 bases matching TRBD2. With V trimmed by 5 bases and J by 9 bases, 6 bases remained unmatched. The germline gives CDR1 SEHNR, CDR2 FQNEAQ (reference sequence). The CDR3 runs 15 residues. The CDR3 spells CASSNPGLAGVEQFF. In nucleotides, the CDR3 is TGTGCCAGCAGCAACCCGGGACTAGCGGGAGTTGAGCAGTTCTTC.

This clonotype was picked up many times. This rearrangement joins TRBV5-4 to TRBJ2-2; D remains ambiguous. Trimming pared 2 bases from V and 8 bases from J, leaving 16 bases between. CDR3 size: 15 residues. CDR1 and CDR2 from the germline V gene are SGHNT and YYREEE (reference sequence). The CDR3 protein is CASSFSPHDKGELFF. CDR3 sequence (DNA): TGTGCCAGCAGCTTTTCGCCGCACGATAAGGGGGAGCTGTTTTTT.

This clonotype was seen ten or more times. This chain joins TRBV3-1 and TRBJ2-2; D call uncertain. Trimming removed 0 bases from V and 8 bases from J, with 1 base in between. The CDR3 has 11 residues. Germline V gene lookup returns CDR1 LGHDT and CDR2 YNNKEL (reference sequence). CDR3 nucleotide sequence: TGTGCCAGCAGCCAAGAGGGGGAGCTGTTTTTT. It specifies CASSQEGELFF.

The table lists this clonotype with many counts. The chain combines TRBV12-3 or TRBV12-4 with TRBJ1-6, with 8 nucleotides matching TRBD1. With 8 bases clipped from V and 9 bases from J, the junction kept 12 bases outside the gene matches. The CDR3 contains 15 residues. CDR3 in DNA: TGTGCCAGCGCCCCGTGGGGCGGACAGGGTTCACCCCTCCACTTT. Protein sequence: CASAPWGGQGSPLHF.

There are many counts of this clonotype. The chain uses TRBV20-1 and TRBJ2-5; tentative D call: TRBD2 (6 bases). V was trimmed by 0 bases and J by 2 bases, leaving 13 bases between them. Germline loops: CDR1 DFQATT, CDR2 SNEGSKA (reference sequence). This CDR3 contains 15 residues. The CDR3 spells CSARDWLSGQETQYF. Written as DNA, the CDR3 is TGCAGTGCTAGAGATTGGCTTAGCGGTCAAGAGACCCAGTACTTC.

A remark on this clonotype: A much larger clone lies a single base off, so this may be a read error. The chain couples TRBV7-2 to TRBJ2-7; D might be TRBD1 or TRBD2, each matching 5 bases. Germline CDR1 SGHTA, CDR2 FQGNSA. V was trimmed by 5 bases and J by 4 bases, leaving 18 bases between them. This CDR3 region has 15 residues. CDR3 sequence (DNA): TGTGCCAGCAGCGCTCGGGGCGGTGGTACTTACGAGCAGTACTTC. Protein sequence: CASSARGGGTYEQYF.

This clonotype was found many times. The chain recombines TRBV27 with TRBJ2-3; D perhaps matches TRBD1 (5 bases). Germline CDR1 MNHEY, CDR2 SMNVEV (reference sequence). The CDR3 is 14 amino acids. Deletions cut 6 bases from V and 3 bases from J, with 13 bases between. The CDR3 spells CASSIMGPTDTQYF. The CDR3 DNA reads TGTGCCAGCAGCATCATGGGGCCAACAGATACGCAGTATTTT.

The sample holds many counts of this clonotype. V usage is TRBV27 and J usage is TRBJ2-5; weak D call: TRBD1 (5 bases). The CDR3 is 13 amino acids. CDR1 is MNHEY, CDR2 SMNVEV, per germline (reference sequence). Between the trimmed V and J ends, which lost 3 bases and 5 bases, there was a span of 10 bases. CDR3 nucleotide sequence: TGTGCCAGCAGTTTTACAGGACGGGAGACCCAGTACTTC. Translation: CASSFTGRETQYF.

This clonotype has a count of ten or more. The chain uses TRBV28 and TRBJ2-7; 12 bases are shared with TRBD2. The trim removed 2 bases at V and 3 bases at J, leaving 5 bases unmatched. Germline CDR1 reads MDHEN; CDR2 reads SYDVKM. The CDR3 runs to 16 residues. CDR3 DNA: TGTGCCAGCAGTTTAGCTACTAGCGGGGGGTTCTACGAGCAGTACTTC. This gives the protein CASSLATSGGFYEQYF.

This clonotype was recorded at least ten times. The chain is built from TRBV6-5 and TRBJ1-1; D remains ambiguous. This CDR3 is built from 12 residues. Trimming left V 6 bases short and J 3 bases short, with 8 bases between. Germline CDR1 MNHEY, CDR2 SVGAGI. For the CDR3, the DNA is TGTGCCAGCAGCCAGTCCGACACTGAAGCTTTCTTT. Amino acid sequence: CASSQSDTEAFF.

In this sample, this clonotype turned up many times. V is TRBV28 and J is TRBJ2-4; D may match TRBD1 or TRBD2 (5 bases each). Trimming took off 4 bases at V and 0 bases at J, with 16 bases between the two ends. Germline CDR1 and CDR2: MDHEN and SYDVKM. This CDR3 has 17 residues. This CDR3 is CASSSGRQALAKNIQYF. The CDR3 DNA follows: TGTGCCAGCAGTTCAGGGAGACAAGCCTTAGCCAAAAACATTCAGTACTTC.

The sample holds many counts of this clonotype. The chain couples TRBV29-1 to TRBJ2-7; maybe TRBD2 (7 bases). Germline-derived CDR1 and CDR2 are SQVTM and ANQGSEA. The CDR3 is 14 residues long. Trimming stripped 4 bases from V and 6 bases from J, with 19 bases between. Here the CDR3 reads CSVGGGRGRLEQYF. As DNA, the CDR3 is TGCAGCGTTGGGGGGGGCAGGGGCCGCCTCGAGCAGTACTTC.

At least ten counts were recorded for this clonotype. The chain links TRBV6-1 to TRBJ2-2; TRBD1 might be the D (6 bases). There are 15 residues in the CDR3. From germline, CDR1 is MNHNS and CDR2 SASEGT. V was trimmed by 6 bases and J by 4 bases, leaving 15 bases between them. CDR3 coding DNA: TGTGCCAGCAGGACACAGGGTCAAATCACCGGGGAGCTGTTTTTT. It codes for CASRTQGQITGELFF.

About this clonotype: One base away lies a much larger clone, so this may be a sequencing read error. The genes are TRBV20-1 and TRBJ2-7; 12 positions match TRBD2. The length of the CDR3 is 16 residues. From germline, CDR1 is DFQATT and CDR2 SNEGSKA (reference sequence). The CDR3 loop reads CTARGLTSGSSYEQYF. Here the CDR3 DNA reads TGCACTGCTAGGGGGCTGACTAGCGGGAGCTCCTACGAGCAGTACTTC.

This clonotype has ten or more counts. This chain links TRBV7-8 with TRBJ1-3; D is ambiguous. Germline V gene lookup returns CDR1 SGHVS and CDR2 FQNEAQ. The CDR3 is 16 residues long. V lost 1 base and J 0 bases, leaving 10 bases between the germline ends. DNA for the CDR3: TGTGCCAGCAGCTTAGTAGGACCGGACTCTGGAAACACCATATATTTT. Protein: CASSLVGPDSGNTIYF.

The chain joins TRBV6-6 to TRBJ2-7; 7 positions match TRBD2. CDR3 length: 11 residues. Germline V lookup: CDR1 MNHNY, CDR2 SVGAGI (reference sequence). The V gene end was trimmed by 5 bases and the J gene end by 5 bases; junction bases not matched to a gene: 0. The CDR3 is CASSGLDEQYF. In nucleotides, the CDR3 is TGTGCCAGCAGTGGACTAGACGAGCAGTACTTC.

This clonotype has ten or more counts. This chain connects TRBV6-5 to TRBJ2-3; no clear D gene. Germline V CDR1 and CDR2: MNHEY, SVGAGI. The V end was cut by 6 bases, the J end by 2 bases, with 24 bases between. The CDR3 has 18 residues. The CDR3 loop reads CASSPYSVGQSLTDTQYF. The CDR3 region has the DNA TGTGCCAGCAGCCCCTACTCGGTAGGGCAATCCCTCACAGATACGCAGTATTTT.

This clonotype came up many times. The rearrangement links TRBV11-2 to TRBJ2-1; 10 nucleotides align to TRBD2. CDR1 and CDR2 from the germline V gene are SGHAT and FQNNGV. Losses at the gene ends were 1 base for V and 4 bases for J; bases not matched to a gene: 13. The CDR3 extends over 19 amino acids. The CDR3 coding sequence is TGTGCCAGCAGCTTAGTCTCATTAACCGGGACTAGCGCTTACAATGAGCAGTTCTTC. Amino acid sequence: CASSLVSLTGTSAYNEQFF.

In its sample, this clonotype was seen many times. The V gene is TRBV20-1, the J gene TRBJ2-3; 8 positions match TRBD1. This CDR3 has 14 residues. V lost 7 bases to trimming and J lost 1 base; unmatched junction nucleotides: 7. CDR1 is DFQATT and CDR2 is SNEGSKA in the germline V gene (reference sequence). In nucleotides, the CDR3 is TGCAGTGTCGATATCAGGGGGCGCACAGATACGCAGTATTTT. This codes for CSVDIRGRTDTQYF.

Many counts were recorded for this clonotype. The CDR3, as DNA: TGTGCCAGCAGCTTAAGCTGGGACAGAGCTAGCACAGATACGCAGTATTTT. It is translated as CASSLSWDRASTDTQYF. This rearrangement joins TRBV7-8 to TRBJ2-3; 7 positions match TRBD1. Per the germline V gene, CDR1 is SGHVS and CDR2 is FQNEAQ. V trimming: 2 bases; J trimming: 0 bases; junction bases outside the gene matches: 8. The CDR3 runs 17 residues.

This clonotype was observed at least ten times. This chain uses TRBV6-5 with TRBJ2-1; the D gene is possibly TRBD2 (6 bases). V lost 8 bases and J 7 bases, leaving 21 bases between the germline ends. Germline lookup yields CDR1 MNHEY and CDR2 SVGAGI. The CDR3 sequence is 15 residues long. CDR3 amino acids: CASLGVGGTLNEQFF. Written as DNA, the CDR3 is TGTGCCAGCCTTGGGGTCGGGGGAACCCTAAATGAGCAGTTCTTC.

Ten or more counts support this clonotype. The rearrangement joins TRBV27 to TRBJ2-1, with D tentatively TRBD1 (6 bases). This CDR3 has 19 amino acids. V was shortened by 7 bases and J by 0 bases, with 25 bases between the two germline ends. The germline gives CDR1 MNHEY, CDR2 SMNVEV (reference sequence). The CDR3 DNA reads as TGTGCCAGCAAACCCTCTGGGGGCCCGGGGCTTCGCTCCTACAATGAGCAGTTCTTC. Encoded protein: CASKPSGGPGLRSYNEQFF.

The sample holds many counts of this clonotype. The rearrangement joins TRBV20-1 to TRBJ2-7; 7 bases are a match to TRBD2. Per germline, CDR1 DFQATT and CDR2 SNEGSKA (reference sequence). The V and J ends lost 0 bases and 6 bases, in that order; junction bases with no gene match: 8. The CDR3 runs 14 residues. CDR3 protein: CSARDGAGGIEQYF. CDR3 nucleotides: TGCAGTGCTAGAGATGGTGCCGGGGGGATCGAGCAGTACTTC.

This clonotype is medium-sized. Sequence at one end of the junction differs from germline and may be a read error. The rearrangement uses TRBV20-1 and TRBJ2-1; possible D gene TRBD1, 5 bases. The germline V gene encodes CDR1 DFQATT and CDR2 SNEGSKA (reference sequence). This CDR3 is built from 14 residues. Written as DNA, the CDR3 is TGCAGTGCTAGAGGGACAAAGACAGAACCCCTTACGGTCTTC. This codes for CSARGTKTEPLTVF.